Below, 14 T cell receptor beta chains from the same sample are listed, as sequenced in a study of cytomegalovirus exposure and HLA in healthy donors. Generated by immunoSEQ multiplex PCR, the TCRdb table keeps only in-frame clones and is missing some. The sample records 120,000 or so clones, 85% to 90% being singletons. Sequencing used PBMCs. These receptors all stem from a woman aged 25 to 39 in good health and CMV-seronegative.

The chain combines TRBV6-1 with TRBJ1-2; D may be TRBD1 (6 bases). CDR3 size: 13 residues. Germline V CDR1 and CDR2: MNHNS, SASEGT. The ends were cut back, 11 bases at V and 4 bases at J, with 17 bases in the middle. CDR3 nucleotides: TGTGCCGCCCGCCCCAGGGGCGGCTATGGCTACACCTTC. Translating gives CAARPRGGYGYTF.

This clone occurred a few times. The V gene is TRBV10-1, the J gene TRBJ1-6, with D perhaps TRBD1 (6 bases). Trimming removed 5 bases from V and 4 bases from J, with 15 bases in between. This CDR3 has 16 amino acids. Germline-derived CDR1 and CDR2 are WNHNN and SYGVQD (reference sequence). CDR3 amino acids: CASSNIGTTYNSPLHF. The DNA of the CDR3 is TGCGCCAGCAGTAATATCGGGACAACTTATAATTCACCCCTCCACTTT.

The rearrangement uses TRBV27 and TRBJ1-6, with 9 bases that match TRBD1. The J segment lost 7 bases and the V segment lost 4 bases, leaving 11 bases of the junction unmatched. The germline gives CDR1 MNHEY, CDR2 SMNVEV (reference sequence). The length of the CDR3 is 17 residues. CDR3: CASSSPPGQGRNSPLHF. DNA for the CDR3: TGTGCCAGCAGTTCCCCGCCGGGACAGGGTCGAAATTCACCCCTCCACTTT.

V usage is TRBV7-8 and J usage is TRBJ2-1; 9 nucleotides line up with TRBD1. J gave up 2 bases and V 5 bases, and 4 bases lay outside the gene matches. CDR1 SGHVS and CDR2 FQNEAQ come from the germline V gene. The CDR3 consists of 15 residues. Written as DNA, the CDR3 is TGTGCCAGCAGCACCAGACAGGGGGCCTACAATGAGCAGTTCTTC. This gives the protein CASSTRQGAYNEQFF.

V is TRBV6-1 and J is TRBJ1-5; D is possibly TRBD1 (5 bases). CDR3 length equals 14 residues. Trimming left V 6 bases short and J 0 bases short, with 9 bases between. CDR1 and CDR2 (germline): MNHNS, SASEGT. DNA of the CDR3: TGTGCCAGCAGCCTAGGGGATAGCAATCAGCCCCAGCATTTT. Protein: CASSLGDSNQPQHF.

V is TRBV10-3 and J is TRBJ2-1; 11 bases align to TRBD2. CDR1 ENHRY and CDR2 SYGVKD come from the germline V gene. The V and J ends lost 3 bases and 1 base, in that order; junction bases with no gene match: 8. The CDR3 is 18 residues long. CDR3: CAISEWVLAGGSYNEQFF. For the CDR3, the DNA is TGTGCCATCAGTGAATGGGTGCTAGCGGGGGGTTCCTACAATGAGCAGTTCTTC.

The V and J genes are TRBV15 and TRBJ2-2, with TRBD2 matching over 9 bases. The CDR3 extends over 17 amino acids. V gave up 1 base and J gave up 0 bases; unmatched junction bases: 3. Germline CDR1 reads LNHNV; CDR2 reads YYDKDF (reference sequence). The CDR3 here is CATSRAGLAPNTGELFF. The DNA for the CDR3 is TGTGCCACCAGCAGAGCGGGACTAGCCCCGAACACCGGGGAGCTGTTTTTT.

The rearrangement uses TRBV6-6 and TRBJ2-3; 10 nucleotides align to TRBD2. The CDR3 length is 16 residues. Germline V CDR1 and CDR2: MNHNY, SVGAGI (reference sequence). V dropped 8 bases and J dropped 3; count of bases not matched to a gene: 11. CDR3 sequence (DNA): TGTGCCAGCTTTTTGAGCGGGGGGGCTCGAACAGATACGCAGTATTTT. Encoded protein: CASFLSGGARTDTQYF.

The CDR3 DNA reads as TGTGCCACCGGTCTCGCTGGAAACACCATATATTTT. Protein: CATGLAGNTIYF. V is TRBV6-1 and J is TRBJ1-3; the D is unclear. From germline, CDR1 is MNHNS and CDR2 SASEGT. There are 12 residues in the CDR3. The V gene lost 10 bases and the J gene lost 2 bases, with 9 bases spanning the gap.

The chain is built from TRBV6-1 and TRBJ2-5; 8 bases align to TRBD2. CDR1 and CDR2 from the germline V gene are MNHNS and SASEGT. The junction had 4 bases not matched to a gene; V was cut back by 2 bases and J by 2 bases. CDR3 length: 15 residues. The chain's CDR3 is CASSESGGRQETQYF. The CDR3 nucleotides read TGTGCCAGCAGTGAAAGCGGGGGCCGACAAGAGACCCAGTACTTC.

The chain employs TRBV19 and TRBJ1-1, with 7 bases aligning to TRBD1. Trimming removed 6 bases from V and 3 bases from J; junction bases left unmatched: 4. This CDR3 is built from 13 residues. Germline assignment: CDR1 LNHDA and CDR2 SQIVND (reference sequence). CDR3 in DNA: TGTGCCAGTAGAACCAGGGGGGACACTGAAGCTTTCTTT. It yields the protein CASRTRGDTEAFF.

As DNA, the CDR3 is TGTGCCAGTAGTATAGAAGGGCAGGGCTATGGCTACACCTTC. It encodes CASSIEGQGYGYTF. V is TRBV19 and J is TRBJ1-2; tentative D call: TRBD1 (5 bases). The germline gives CDR1 LNHDA, CDR2 SQIVND (reference sequence). V lost 0 bases, J lost 4 bases, and 9 bases lay in between. CDR3 length: 14 residues.

This chain's CDR3 is CASSLLSTGDYGYTF. Written as DNA, the CDR3 is TGTGCCAGCAGTTTATTATCGACAGGGGATTATGGCTACACCTTC. The chain recombines TRBV27 with TRBJ1-2; TRBD1 matches at 8 bases. V shed 1 base, J shed 5 bases, and the junction held 6 bases outside the gene matches. The CDR3 contains 15 residues. CDR1 and CDR2 (germline): MNHEY, SMNVEV (reference sequence).

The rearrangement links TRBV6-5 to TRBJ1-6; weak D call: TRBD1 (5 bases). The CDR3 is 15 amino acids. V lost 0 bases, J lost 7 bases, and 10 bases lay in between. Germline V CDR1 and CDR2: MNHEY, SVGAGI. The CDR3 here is CASSYSTVGNSPLHF. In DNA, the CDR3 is TGTGCCAGCAGTTACTCGACAGTTGGGAATTCACCCCTCCACTTT.